A selection of T cell receptor beta chains follows, all from one sample in a study of T-cell reconstitution after alpha-beta-depleted transplantation in children. TCRdb used MiXCR to reprocess the PCR reads, holding one entry per CDR3 protein. Of around 440,000 distinct CDR3 sequences in the sample, about a sixth were seen once. The sample here was PBMCs, mostly from graft donor cells, taken 360 days after TCRalphabeta/CD19-depleted stem cell transplant. The receptors derive from a boy younger than two who had a stem cell transplant for Wiskott-Aldrich syndrome, so the T cells may come from the graft donor. Both conserved end residues are part of each CDR3. A D gene is named only where the DNA matches it firmly. Clone size is shown for a subset of rows, as once, few, many or a class of expanded clone.

d_gene: NA
j_gene: TRBJ2-7
v_gene: TRBV18
abundance: NA
CDR3aa: CASSSGHGTYEQYF
CDR3nt: TGTGCCAGCTCATCGGGACACGGAACCTACGAGCAGTACTTC

d_gene: TRBD2
j_gene: TRBJ2-5
v_gene: TRBV5-1
abundance: few
CDR3aa: CASSLGAGTSGETQYF
CDR3nt: TGCGCCAGCAGCTTGGGGGCCGGGACTAGCGGAGAGACCCAGTACTTC

d_gene: NA
j_gene: TRBJ2-2
v_gene: TRBV7-2
abundance: NA
CDR3aa: CASSLVSRDGELFF
CDR3nt: TGTGCCAGCAGCTTAGTAAGCCGGGACGGGGAGCTGTTTTTT

d_gene: TRBD1
j_gene: TRBJ2-6
v_gene: TRBV4-1
abundance: few
CDR3aa: CASSHGQGRISGANVLTF
CDR3nt: TGCGCCAGCAGCCATGGACAGGGGAGGATCTCTGGGGCCAACGTCCTGACTTTC

d_gene: NA
j_gene: TRBJ2-7
v_gene: TRBV20-1
abundance: few
CDR3aa: CSAQGTYEQYF
CDR3nt: TGCAGTGCTCAGGGGACCTACGAGCAGTACTTC

d_gene: NA
j_gene: TRBJ2-7
v_gene: TRBV18
abundance: many
CDR3aa: CASSPRVFTVPYEQYF
CDR3nt: TGTGCCAGCTCACCCCGAGTTTTTACGGTTCCCTACGAGCAGTACTTC

d_gene: NA
j_gene: TRBJ2-7
v_gene: TRBV24-1
abundance: NA
CDR3aa: CATTPGTGAYEQYF
CDR3nt: TGTGCCACCACCCCCGGGACTGGGGCCTACGAGCAGTACTTC

d_gene: NA
j_gene: TRBJ1-5
v_gene: TRBV14
abundance: NA
CDR3aa: CASSQAQNQPQHF
CDR3nt: TGTGCCAGCAGCCAAGCTCAAAATCAGCCCCAGCATTTT

d_gene: TRBD2
j_gene: TRBJ2-4
v_gene: TRBV12-3/TRBV12-4
abundance: few
CDR3aa: CASSFQTSLGLNIQYF
CDR3nt: TGTGCCAGCAGTTTCCAGACTAGCCTTGGGCTAAACATTCAGTACTTC

d_gene: NA
j_gene: TRBJ2-6
v_gene: TRBV20-1
abundance: few
CDR3aa: CSARDYSGANVLTF
CDR3nt: TGCAGTGCTAGAGATTATTCTGGGGCCAACGTCCTGACTTTC

d_gene: NA
j_gene: TRBJ2-7
v_gene: TRBV11-3
abundance: few
CDR3aa: CASIGSASHDEQYF
CDR3nt: TGTGCCAGCATAGGGAGCGCATCCCACGACGAGCAGTACTTC

d_gene: TRBD1
j_gene: TRBJ2-3
v_gene: TRBV11-2
abundance: once
CDR3aa: CASSLVRQGFLTTDTQYF
CDR3nt: TGTGCCAGCAGCTTAGTCAGACAGGGATTTTTGACCACAGATACGCAGTATTTT